Presented here are 20 T cell receptor beta chains from one specimen sequenced in a study of T cells in Graves' hyperthyroidism and ophthalmopathy. Amplification yielded TCR beta CDR3 regions, with RNA transcripts as the source. HTBI primers drove first-round RT-PCR of the TCR CDR3. TCRdb reanalysed the multiplex PCR reads using MiXCR and keeps one entry per CDR3 protein. The sample comprises around 200,000 distinct CDR3 sequences, about 17% of which are singletons, and 25% to 35% rests with the top ten. The specimen sequenced was blood. Receptors were obtained from a woman between 50 and 59 years old with Graves' hyperthyroidism.

In this sample, this clonotype turned up many times. The rearrangement uses TRBV2 and TRBJ1-2; maybe TRBD1 (6 bases). With 9 bases removed from V and 4 bases from J, the gap between germline ends came to 21 bases. Germline CDR1 reads SNHLY; CDR2 reads FYNNEI. This CDR3 has 15 amino acids. DNA for the CDR3: TGTGCCAGTACCAAATCAGGGGTCCACGGCTATGGCTACACCTTC. It translates to CASTKSGVHGYGYTF.

This clonotype was counted at least ten times. The chain carries TRBV12-3 or TRBV12-4 and TRBJ1-1; a possible D gene is TRBD1 (5 bases). Trimming cost V 11 bases and J 5 bases, with 21 bases left between them. This CDR3 has 14 residues. The CDR3 sequence: CALGDGAKRTEAFF. CDR3 coding DNA: TGTGCCCTAGGCGACGGGGCAAAGAGGACTGAAGCTTTCTTT.

The sample holds a few counts of this clonotype. A much larger clone lies a single base off, so this may be a read error. This sequence joins TRBV25-1 and TRBJ1-1, with a weak D call TRBD1 (5 bases). V lost 6 bases, J lost 1 base, and 9 bases lay in between. The CDR3 length is 13 residues. Germline V lookup: CDR1 MGHDK, CDR2 SYGVNS. The CDR3 spells CASRFGQNTEAFF. The CDR3 coding sequence is TGTGCCAGCAGGTTCGGACAGAACACTGAAGCTTTCTTT.

This clonotype has a handful of counts. The rearrangement links TRBV4-1 to TRBJ1-5; D call uncertain. V was shortened by 3 bases and J by 2 bases, with 11 bases between the two germline ends. Germline values: CDR1 MGHRA, CDR2 YSYEKL. The CDR3 consists of 15 residues. The CDR3 coding sequence is TGCGCCAGCAGCCATTTTTACGGGGGCAATCAGCCCCAGCATTTT. Amino acids: CASSHFYGGNQPQHF.

This chain connects TRBV9 to TRBJ2-1, with no clear D. The germline V gene has CDR1 SGDLS and CDR2 YYNGEE. CDR3 length equals 16 residues. Trimming took off 0 bases at V and 0 bases at J, with 10 bases between the two ends. This chain's CDR3 is CASSVVDSYSYNEQFF. CDR3 bases: TGTGCCAGCAGCGTAGTAGACTCCTACTCCTACAATGAGCAGTTCTTC.

This clonotype was recorded many times. The chain carries TRBV20-1 and TRBJ1-1; D is perhaps TRBD1 (6 bases). The germline V gene encodes CDR1 DFQATT and CDR2 SNEGSKA (reference sequence). This CDR3 comprises 14 residues. Between the trimmed V and J ends, which lost 4 bases and 1 base, there was a span of 13 bases. The CDR3 sequence is CSATDRLRNTEAFF. The CDR3 bases are TGCAGTGCTACAGACAGGCTCAGGAACACTGAAGCTTTCTTT.

The chain's CDR3 is CASSQQRGRTDTQYF. CDR3 in DNA: TGCGCCAGCAGCCAACAGCGGGGCCGCACAGATACGCAGTATTTT. The chain carries TRBV4-3 and TRBJ2-3, with 7 bases identical to TRBD2. This CDR3 has 15 residues. From germline, CDR1 is LGHNA and CDR2 YSLEER. The ends lost 2 bases at V and 1 base at J; junction bases unmatched: 3.

The chain links TRBV14 to TRBJ1-2; a weak D match, TRBD1 (6 bases). The CDR3 runs to 16 residues. V dropped 1 base and J dropped 8 bases, with 20 bases sitting between them. Per germline, CDR1 SGHDN and CDR2 FVKESK. Here the CDR3 DNA reads TGTGCCAGCAGCCAAGTGGGGGCGGGAGGGTTCAACGGCTACACCTTC. This codes for CASSQVGAGGFNGYTF.

This clonotype was seen a few times. This chain links TRBV20-1 with TRBJ2-7; 11 nucleotides match TRBD2. J was trimmed by 4 bases and V by 3 bases; bases with no gene match: 8. The CDR3 length is 15 residues. Germline CDR1 reads DFQATT; CDR2 reads SNEGSKA (reference sequence). The CDR3 is CSARLQLAGVYEQYF. The CDR3 nucleotides are TGCAGTGCTAGGCTTCAACTAGCGGGGGTATACGAGCAGTACTTC.

With regard to this clonotype: This may be a read error, as it is one base from a much larger clone. This chain links TRBV7-9 with TRBJ1-2, with D perhaps matching TRBD1 (6 bases). CDR1 is SEHNR, CDR2 FQNEAQ, per germline (reference sequence). The CDR3 has 13 residues. With 6 bases removed from V and 6 bases from J, the gap between germline ends came to 14 bases. CDR3 DNA sequence: TGTGCCAGCAGTTTGGGACACAACCATGGCTACACCTTC. As protein: CASSLGHNHGYTF.

This clonotype was seen ten or more times. This rearrangement joins TRBV18 to TRBJ2-7, with 7 bases lining up with TRBD2. This CDR3 region has 14 residues. Looked up from germline, CDR1 is KGHSH and CDR2 is LQKENI. V lost 6 bases and J lost 5; bases outside the gene matches: 10. CDR3 amino acids: CASSRGEPPNEQYF. The DNA of the CDR3 is TGTGCCAGCTCCCGGGGGGAACCCCCTAACGAGCAGTACTTC.

This clonotype was found many times. This sequence joins TRBV6-1 and TRBJ2-3; no clear D gene. This CDR3 has 11 residues. Trimming cost V 5 bases and J 5 bases, with 5 bases left between them. The V gene's germline CDR1 is MNHNS and CDR2 SASEGT. The CDR3 loop is CASSSGDTQYF. Written as DNA, the CDR3 is TGTGCCAGCAGTTCGGGAGATACGCAGTATTTT.

This clonotype appeared many times. This chain links TRBV5-1 with TRBJ1-1, with D possibly being TRBD1 (5 bases). This CDR3 comprises 14 residues. The V and J ends lost 1 base and 6 bases respectively, with 13 bases between them. Germline CDR1 and CDR2: SGHRS and YFSETQ. DNA of the CDR3: TGCGCCAGCAGCTTGTCACAAAGGGGATCTGAAGCTTTCTTT. Amino acids: CASSLSQRGSEAFF. The full variable domain, completed using reference TRBV5-1 and TRBJ1-1, is KAGVTQTPRYLIKTRGQQVTLSCSPISGHRSVSWYQQTPGQGLQFLFEYFSETQRNKGNFPGRFSGRQFSNSRSEMNVSTLELGDSALYLCASSLSQRGSEAFFGQGTRLTVV.

This clonotype has ten or more counts. The chain employs TRBV18 and TRBJ2-2; D unresolved. V was clipped by 0 bases and J by 6 bases, with 8 bases between them. The germline gives CDR1 KGHSH, CDR2 LQKENI. The CDR3 is 14 residues long. The chain's CDR3 is CASSPPNRPGELFF. The CDR3 bases are TGTGCCAGCTCACCACCTAACAGACCCGGGGAGCTGTTTTTT.

The chain employs TRBV20-1 and TRBJ2-1; the D gene is possibly TRBD2 (7 bases). Trimming removed 3 bases at V and 0 bases at J, with 12 bases between. CDR1 and CDR2 from the germline V gene are DFQATT and SNEGSKA (reference sequence). CDR3 length: 15 amino acids. The CDR3 spells CSASGGRSSYNEQFF. The CDR3 nucleotides read TGCAGTGCTAGCGGGGGGCGAAGCTCCTACAATGAGCAGTTCTTC.

This clonotype was seen many times. This chain uses TRBV12-3 or TRBV12-4 with TRBJ1-1, with D unclear. The CDR3 contains 13 residues. Between the trimmed V and J ends, which lost 1 base and 11 bases, there was a span of 14 bases. CDR3 nucleotide sequence: TGTGCCAGCAGTTTAGAAATGGCAGCGAGGGCTTTCTTT. It is translated as CASSLEMAARAFF.

This clonotype turned up a few times. This chain uses TRBV5-6 with TRBJ1-4, with 10 bases aligning to TRBD1. The V and J ends lost 1 base and 8 bases, in that order; junction bases with no gene match: 5. Germline V gene lookup returns CDR1 SGHDT and CDR2 YYEEEE. The CDR3 consists of 15 residues. This chain's CDR3 is CASSLTGTGAEKLFF. The CDR3, as DNA: TGTGCCAGCAGCTTGACCGGGACAGGGGCCGAAAAACTGTTTTTT.

V is TRBV20-1 and J is TRBJ2-7; 9 bases align to TRBD2. The CDR3 contains 15 residues. In germline, CDR1 is DFQATT, CDR2 SNEGSKA (reference sequence). V dropped 5 bases and J dropped 2; count of bases not matched to a gene: 10. The CDR3 loop is CSAGRLAGRTYEQYF. The CDR3 DNA sequence: TGCAGTGCTGGACGGCTAGCGGGGCGCACCTACGAGCAGTACTTC.

V and J are TRBV7-2 and TRBJ1-2; maybe TRBD1 (5 bases). The germline V and J ends were trimmed by 5 bases and 8 bases, with 15 bases remaining between them. Germline V gives CDR1 SGHTA, CDR2 FQGNSA. The CDR3 totals 13 residues. The CDR3 DNA is TGTGCCAGCAGCCCCCACCCAGGGTACGGCTACACCTTC. This encodes CASSPHPGYGYTF.

The table lists this clonotype with many counts. V gene TRBV6-2 or TRBV6-3 combines with J gene TRBJ1-4; no clear D gene. The CDR3 has 17 amino acids. The germline V and J ends were trimmed by 0 bases and 4 bases, with 15 bases remaining between them. The germline CDR1 and CDR2 sequences are MNHEY and SVGEGT. CDR3 amino acids: CASSYSLITDYNEKLFF. The CDR3 region has the DNA TGTGCCAGCAGTTACTCTTTAATAACAGACTATAATGAAAAACTGTTTTTT.